The 8 T cell receptor beta chains in this list originate from one sample, sequenced in a study of Ad26.COV2.S vaccination and SARS-CoV-2 variants. Sequencing used immunoSEQ multiplex PCR; TCRdb keeps in-frame clones, though not all of them. The repertoire holds about 260,000 clones, with roughly 89% as singletons. The treatment denotes: around 19 received Ad26.COV2.S at low or high dose, single or two shots; about 5 received placebo; per-sample allocation not given. Specimens were obtained on day 63 following the first vaccine or placebo injection. Specimen: peripheral blood, collected in a trial of Ad26.COV2.S vaccine versus placebo. The receptors here all came from a person between 18 and 65 years old who received the Ad26.COV2.S COVID-19 vaccine or a placebo.

This clone was recorded only once. The chain carries TRBV11-3 and TRBJ2-1, with 10 bases that match TRBD2. The CDR3 is 15 residues long. The V and J ends lost 5 bases and 1 base, in that order; junction bases with no gene match: 2. Per germline, CDR1 SGHNT and CDR2 YENEEA. The CDR3 DNA reads TGTGCCAGCAGCCAACTAGCGGGGTCCTACAATGAGCAGTTCTTC. It translates to CASSQLAGSYNEQFF.

This rearrangement joins TRBV7-6 to TRBJ2-7, with D uncertain. The CDR3 has 13 amino acids. The ends were cut back, 3 bases at V and 2 bases at J, with 8 bases in the middle. CDR1 is SGHVS, CDR2 FNYEAQ, per germline. The CDR3 nucleotides are TGTGCCAGCAGCTTTTCTCCGGCCTACGAGCAGTACTTC. Encoded protein: CASSFSPAYEQYF.

This chain links TRBV3-1 (or the pseudogene TRBV3-2) with TRBJ2-1; 10 bases are a match to TRBD2. The CDR3 length is 16 residues. J gave up 6 bases and V 0 bases, and 5 bases lay outside the gene matches. Germline CDR1 and CDR2: LGHDT and YNNKEL (reference sequence). In DNA, the CDR3 is TGTGCCAGCAGCCAAGATAGGAGCGGGAGGGCCAATGAGCAGTTCTTC. Its translation: CASSQDRSGRANEQFF.

This clone was detected only once. V and J are TRBV7-8 and TRBJ2-7, with 7 bases aligning to TRBD2. Trimming removed 4 bases from V and 5 bases from J; junction bases left unmatched: 5. Germline CDR1 and CDR2: SGHVS and FQNEAQ. The CDR3 covers 13 residues. Here the CDR3 reads CASSSRLAHEQYV. CDR3 nucleotide sequence: TGTGCCAGCAGCTCTAGACTAGCCCACGAGCAGTACGTC.

The chain uses TRBV5-1 and TRBJ1-2; TRBD1 agrees at 9 bases. V shed 2 bases, J shed 4 bases, and the junction held 12 bases outside the gene matches. Germline V lookup: CDR1 SGHRS, CDR2 YFSETQ. CDR3 length: 17 residues. CDR3 sequence: CASSLPKNPTGGYGYTF. The DNA of the CDR3 is TGCGCCAGCAGCTTACCGAAGAACCCGACAGGGGGCTATGGCTACACCTTC.

The CDR3 loop reads CASSQGREANSPLHF. The CDR3 nucleotides read TGCGCCAGCAGCCAAGGTCGGGAGGCTAATTCACCCCTCCACTTT. The V gene is TRBV4-3, the J gene TRBJ1-6, with D uncertain. CDR1 LGHNA and CDR2 YSLEER come from the germline V gene. CDR3 length: 15 residues. V shed 1 base and J shed 6 bases, with 10 bases lying between them.

This clone has only one observation. The chain combines TRBV4-1 with TRBJ1-3, with D unclear. The V end was cut by 1 base, the J end by 4 bases, with 14 bases between. The CDR3 totals 16 residues. The germline V gene has CDR1 MGHRA and CDR2 YSYEKL. The CDR3 DNA reads as TGCGCCAGCAGCCAAGTAGGGATGGCCCTCGGAAACACCATATATTTT. Its protein is CASSQVGMALGNTIYF.

The gene calls are TRBV7-9 and TRBJ1-4; TRBD1 might be the D (6 bases). This CDR3 is 15 amino acids long. Germline values: CDR1 SEHNR, CDR2 FQNEAQ (reference sequence). Trimming shortened V by 4 bases and J by 4 bases, and 13 bases separated the two germline ends. CDR3 sequence reads: CASSSREGHNEKLFF. DNA of the CDR3: TGTGCCAGCAGCTCGCGGGAGGGACATAATGAAAAACTGTTTTTT.